This paragraph reports one T cell receptor (beta chain). As yet, its antigen is unknown. These data originate in a study of cytomegalovirus exposure and HLA in healthy donors. Overall study findings and caveats: Earlier results showed most TCR beta V segments being productive about 87% or about 30% of the time. Beyond CMV serostatus, there was no information to go on about immune exposure.

PCR involved 60 Vbeta and 13 Jbeta primers. Profiling relied on immunoSEQ multiplex PCR, and the TCRdb table lists in-frame clones only, not all of them. The table lists some 130,000 clones, more than 70% of them singletons. The sample consisted of PBMCs. The TCR sequence derives from a man aged 30 to 45 in good health and CMV-seronegative.

The CDR3 bases are TGTGCTCTCCGGGGGGGGACTGAAGCTTTCTTT. This sequence encodes CALRGGTEAFF. This rearrangement joins TRBV19 to TRBJ1-1, with D tentatively TRBD1 (5 bases). Germline V gives CDR1 LNHDA, CDR2 SQIVND (reference sequence). The CDR3 covers 11 residues.